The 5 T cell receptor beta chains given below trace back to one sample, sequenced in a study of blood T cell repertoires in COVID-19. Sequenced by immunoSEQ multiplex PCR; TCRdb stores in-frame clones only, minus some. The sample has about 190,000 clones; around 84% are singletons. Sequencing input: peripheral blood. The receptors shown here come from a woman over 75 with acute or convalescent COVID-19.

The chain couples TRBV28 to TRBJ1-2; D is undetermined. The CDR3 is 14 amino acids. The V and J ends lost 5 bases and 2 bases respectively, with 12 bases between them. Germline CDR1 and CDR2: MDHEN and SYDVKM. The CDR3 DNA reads TGTGCCAGCAGTCCCCCGGGGATAAACTATGGCTACACCTTC. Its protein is CASSPPGINYGYTF.

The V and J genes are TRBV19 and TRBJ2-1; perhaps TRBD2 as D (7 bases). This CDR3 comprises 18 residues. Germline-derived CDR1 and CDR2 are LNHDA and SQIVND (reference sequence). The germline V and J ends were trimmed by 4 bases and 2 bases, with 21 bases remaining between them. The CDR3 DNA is TGTGCCAGTAGTAAAAAGGGAGGGGGGCGGCAAACCTACAATGAGCAGTTCTTC. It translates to CASSKKGGGRQTYNEQFF.

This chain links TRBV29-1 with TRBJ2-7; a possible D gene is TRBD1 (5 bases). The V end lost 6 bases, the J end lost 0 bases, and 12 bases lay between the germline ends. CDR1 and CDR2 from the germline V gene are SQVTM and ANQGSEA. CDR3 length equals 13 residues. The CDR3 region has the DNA TGCAGCGTCGCAAACAGGATCTCCTACGAGCAGTACTTC. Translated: CSVANRISYEQYF.

The CDR3 coding sequence is TGTGCCAGCAGCTTAACCGGGACTAGGGCTTTCACAGATACGCAGTATTTT. It translates to CASSLTGTRAFTDTQYF. The rearrangement links TRBV7-3 to TRBJ2-3, with 8 bases matching TRBD2. CDR1 and CDR2 from the germline V gene are SGHTA and FQGTGA. The CDR3 covers 17 residues. The V segment lost 0 bases and the J segment 2 bases; nucleotides outside the gene matches: 7.

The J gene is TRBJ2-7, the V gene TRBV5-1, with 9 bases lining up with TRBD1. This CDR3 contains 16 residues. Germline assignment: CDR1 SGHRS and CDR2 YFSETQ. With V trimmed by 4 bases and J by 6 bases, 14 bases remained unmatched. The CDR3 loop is CASSPESTGQGGEQYF. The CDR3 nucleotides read TGCGCCAGCAGCCCGGAATCCACGGGACAGGGCGGCGAGCAGTACTTC.